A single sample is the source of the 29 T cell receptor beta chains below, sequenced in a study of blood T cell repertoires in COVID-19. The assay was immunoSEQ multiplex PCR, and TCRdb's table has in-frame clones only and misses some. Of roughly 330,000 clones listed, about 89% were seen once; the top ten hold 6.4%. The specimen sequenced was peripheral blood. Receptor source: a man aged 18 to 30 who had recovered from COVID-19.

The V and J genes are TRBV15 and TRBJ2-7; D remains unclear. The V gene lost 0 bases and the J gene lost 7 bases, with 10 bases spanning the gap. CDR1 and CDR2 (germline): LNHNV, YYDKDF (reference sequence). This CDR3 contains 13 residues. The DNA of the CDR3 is TGTGCCACCAGCAGAGAGCCGGTCGATGAGCAGTACTTC. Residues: CATSREPVDEQYF.

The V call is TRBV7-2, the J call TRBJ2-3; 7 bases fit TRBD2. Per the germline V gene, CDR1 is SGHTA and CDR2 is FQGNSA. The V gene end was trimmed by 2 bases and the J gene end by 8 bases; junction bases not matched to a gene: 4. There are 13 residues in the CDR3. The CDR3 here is CASSLQGEGTQYF. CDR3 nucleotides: TGTGCCAGCAGCTTACAAGGGGAGGGTACGCAGTATTTT.

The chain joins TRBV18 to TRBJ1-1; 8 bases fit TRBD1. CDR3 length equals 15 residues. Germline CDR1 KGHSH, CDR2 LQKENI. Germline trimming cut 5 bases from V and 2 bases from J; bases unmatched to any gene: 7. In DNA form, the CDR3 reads TGTGCCAGCTCAACTTCGACAGGGGCCAACACTGAAGCTTTCTTT. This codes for CASSTSTGANTEAFF.

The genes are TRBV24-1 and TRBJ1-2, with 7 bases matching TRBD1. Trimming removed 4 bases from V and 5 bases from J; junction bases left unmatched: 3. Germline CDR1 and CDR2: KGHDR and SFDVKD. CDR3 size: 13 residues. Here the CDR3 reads CATSDPQGYGYTF. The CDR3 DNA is TGTGCCACCAGTGACCCACAGGGGTATGGCTACACCTTC.

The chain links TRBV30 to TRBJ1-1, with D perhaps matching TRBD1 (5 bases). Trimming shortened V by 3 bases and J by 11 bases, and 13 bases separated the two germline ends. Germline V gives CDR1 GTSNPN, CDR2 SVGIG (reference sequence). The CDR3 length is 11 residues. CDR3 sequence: CAWSVNAGAFF. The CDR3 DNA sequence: TGTGCCTGGAGCGTTAACGCAGGGGCTTTCTTT.

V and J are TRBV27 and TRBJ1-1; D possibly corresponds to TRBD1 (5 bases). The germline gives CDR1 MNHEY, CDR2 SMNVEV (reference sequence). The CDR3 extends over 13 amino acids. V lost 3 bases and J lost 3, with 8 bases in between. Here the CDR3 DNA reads TGTGCCAGCAGTTTCTGGGGCGACACTGAAGCTTTCTTT. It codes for CASSFWGDTEAFF.

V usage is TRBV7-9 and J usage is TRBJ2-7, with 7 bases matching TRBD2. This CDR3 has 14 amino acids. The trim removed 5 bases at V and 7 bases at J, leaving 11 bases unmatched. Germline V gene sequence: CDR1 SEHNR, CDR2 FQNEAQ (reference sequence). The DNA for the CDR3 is TGTGCCAGCAGCCTCAGCGGGACTATAACAGAGCAGTACTTC. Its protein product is CASSLSGTITEQYF.

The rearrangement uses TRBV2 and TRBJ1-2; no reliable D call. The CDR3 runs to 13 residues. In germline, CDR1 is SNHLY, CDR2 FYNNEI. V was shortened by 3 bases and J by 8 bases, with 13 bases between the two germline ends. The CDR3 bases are TGTGCCAGCAGTGAGTCCCCCTTAAGCGGCTACACCTTC. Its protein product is CASSESPLSGYTF.

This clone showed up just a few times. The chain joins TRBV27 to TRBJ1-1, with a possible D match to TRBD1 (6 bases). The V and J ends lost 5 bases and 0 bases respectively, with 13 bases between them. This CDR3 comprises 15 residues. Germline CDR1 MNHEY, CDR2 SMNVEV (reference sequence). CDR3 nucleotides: TGTGCCAGCAGTACAAGGGGGGGCATGAACACTGAAGCTTTCTTT. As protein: CASSTRGGMNTEAFF.

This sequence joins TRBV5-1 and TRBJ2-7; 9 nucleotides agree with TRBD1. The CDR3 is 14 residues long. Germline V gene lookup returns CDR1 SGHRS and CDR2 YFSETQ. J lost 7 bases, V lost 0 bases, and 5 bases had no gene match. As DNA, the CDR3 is TGCGCCAGCAGCTTGGGACAGGGGGTGAGTGAGCAGTACTTC. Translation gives CASSLGQGVSEQYF.

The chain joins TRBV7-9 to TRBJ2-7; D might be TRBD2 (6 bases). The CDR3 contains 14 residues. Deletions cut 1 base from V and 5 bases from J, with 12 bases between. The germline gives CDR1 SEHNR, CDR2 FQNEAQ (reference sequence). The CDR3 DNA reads TGTGCCAGCAGCTTAGGGCAGGGACTCGACGAGCAGTACTTC. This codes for CASSLGQGLDEQYF.

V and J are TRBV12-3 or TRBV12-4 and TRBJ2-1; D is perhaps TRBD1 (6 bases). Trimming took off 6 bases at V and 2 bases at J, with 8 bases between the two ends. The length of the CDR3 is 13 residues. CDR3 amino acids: CASRWGPYNEQFF. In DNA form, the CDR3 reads TGTGCCAGCAGGTGGGGGCCCTACAATGAGCAGTTCTTC.

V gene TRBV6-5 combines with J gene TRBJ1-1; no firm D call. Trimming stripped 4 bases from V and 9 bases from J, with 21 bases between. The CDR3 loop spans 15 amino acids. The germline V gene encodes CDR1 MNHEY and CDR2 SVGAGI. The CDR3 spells CASSSSFGMSSKAFF. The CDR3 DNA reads TGTGCCAGCAGTTCGTCCTTTGGAATGTCTAGCAAAGCTTTCTTT.

The CDR3 coding sequence is TGCGCCAGCAGCTTGGTACGGGAAAGAACCGGGGAGCTGTTTTTT. Translation gives CASSLVRERTGELFF. This chain links TRBV5-1 with TRBJ2-2; maybe TRBD2 (5 bases). The V and J ends lost 0 bases and 5 bases respectively, with 11 bases between them. The CDR3 totals 15 residues. CDR1 is SGHRS and CDR2 is YFSETQ in the germline V gene.

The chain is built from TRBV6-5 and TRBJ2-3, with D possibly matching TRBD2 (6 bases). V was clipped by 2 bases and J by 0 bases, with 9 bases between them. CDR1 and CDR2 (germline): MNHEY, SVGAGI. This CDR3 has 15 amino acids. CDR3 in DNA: TGTGCCAGCAGTTACGGGGGGTCTAGCACAGATACGCAGTATTTT. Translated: CASSYGGSSTDTQYF.

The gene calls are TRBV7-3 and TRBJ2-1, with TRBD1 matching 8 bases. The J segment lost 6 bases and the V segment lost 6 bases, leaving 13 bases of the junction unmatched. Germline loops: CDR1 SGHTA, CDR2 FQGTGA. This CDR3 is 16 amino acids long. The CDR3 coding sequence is TGTGCCAGCAGTACTACCGGGACAGGAACCCGCAATGAGCAGTTCTTC. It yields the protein CASSTTGTGTRNEQFF.

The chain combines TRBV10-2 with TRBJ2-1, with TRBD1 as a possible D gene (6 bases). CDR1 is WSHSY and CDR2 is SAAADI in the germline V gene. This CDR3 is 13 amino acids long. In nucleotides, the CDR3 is TGCGCTACGGTAGGGGCAGGGGAAAATGAGCAGTTCTTC. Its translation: CATVGAGENEQFF.

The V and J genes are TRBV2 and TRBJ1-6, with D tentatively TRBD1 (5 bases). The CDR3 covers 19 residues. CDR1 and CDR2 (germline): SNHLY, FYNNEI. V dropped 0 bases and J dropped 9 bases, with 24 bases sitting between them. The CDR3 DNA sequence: TGTGCCAGCAGTGAAGCGTGGACCTTACTGTCATGGGGGGGTTCACCCCTCCACTTT. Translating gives CASSEAWTLLSWGGSPLHF. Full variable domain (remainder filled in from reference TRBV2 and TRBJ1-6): EPEVTQTPSHQVTQMGQEVILRCVPISNHLYFYWYRQILGQKVEFLVSFYNNEISEKSEIFDDQFSVERPDGSNFTLKIRSTKLEDSAMYFCASSEAWTLLSWGGSPLHFGNGTRLTVT.

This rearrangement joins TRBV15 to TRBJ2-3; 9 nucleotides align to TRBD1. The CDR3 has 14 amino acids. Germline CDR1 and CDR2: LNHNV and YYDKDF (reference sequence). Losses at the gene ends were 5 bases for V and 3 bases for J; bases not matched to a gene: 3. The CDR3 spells CATSGDRETDTQYF. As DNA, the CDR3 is TGTGCCACCAGCGGGGACAGGGAAACAGATACGCAGTATTTT.

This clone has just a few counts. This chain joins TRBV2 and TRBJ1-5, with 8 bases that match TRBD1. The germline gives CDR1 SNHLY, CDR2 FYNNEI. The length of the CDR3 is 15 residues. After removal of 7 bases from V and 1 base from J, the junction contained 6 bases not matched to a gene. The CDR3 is CASNADRASNQPQHF. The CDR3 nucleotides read TGTGCCAGCAACGCGGACAGGGCGAGCAATCAGCCCCAGCATTTT.

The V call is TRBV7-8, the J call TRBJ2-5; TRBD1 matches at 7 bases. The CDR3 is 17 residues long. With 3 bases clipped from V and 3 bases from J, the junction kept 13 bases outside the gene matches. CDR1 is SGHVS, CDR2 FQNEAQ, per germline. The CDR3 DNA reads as TGTGCCAGCAGCTTTCAACTACTAACCGGGACAGAAGAGACCCAGTACTTC. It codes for CASSFQLLTGTEETQYF.

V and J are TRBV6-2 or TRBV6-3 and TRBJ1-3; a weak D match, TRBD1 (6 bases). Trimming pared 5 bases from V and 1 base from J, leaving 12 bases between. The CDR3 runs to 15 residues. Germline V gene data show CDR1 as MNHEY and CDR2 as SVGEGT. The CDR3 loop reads CASSRQETSGNTIYF. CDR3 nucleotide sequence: TGTGCCAGCAGTCGACAGGAGACTTCTGGAAACACCATATATTTT.

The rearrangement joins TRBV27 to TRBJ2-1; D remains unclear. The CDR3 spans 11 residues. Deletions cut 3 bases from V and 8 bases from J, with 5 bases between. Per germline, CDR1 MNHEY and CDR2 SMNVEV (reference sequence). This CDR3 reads CASSFGYEQFF. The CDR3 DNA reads TGTGCCAGCAGTTTCGGGTATGAGCAGTTCTTC.

The CDR3 here is CASSQEAGYTDTQYF. The CDR3 coding sequence is TGCGCCAGCAGCCAAGAGGCGGGGTACACAGATACGCAGTATTTT. The chain combines TRBV4-1 with TRBJ2-3, with D perhaps TRBD2 (6 bases). The germline V and J ends were trimmed by 0 bases and 2 bases, with 9 bases remaining between them. The CDR3 has 15 residues. Germline CDR1 reads MGHRA; CDR2 reads YSYEKL.

The CDR3 loop is CASSPGESGVQFF. The CDR3 nucleotides are TGTGCCAGCTCACCCGGTGAGTCGGGGGTGCAGTTCTTC. The chain couples TRBV18 to TRBJ2-1, with D perhaps TRBD2 (6 bases). This CDR3 contains 13 residues. Germline V gene sequence: CDR1 KGHSH, CDR2 LQKENI. V was clipped by 3 bases and J by 12 bases, with 15 bases between them.

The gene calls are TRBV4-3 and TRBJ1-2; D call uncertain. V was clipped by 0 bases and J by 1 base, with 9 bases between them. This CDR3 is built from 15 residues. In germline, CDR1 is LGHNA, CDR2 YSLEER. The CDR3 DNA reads TGCGCCAGCAGCCAAGATAGCGGGAATAACTATGGCTACACCTTC. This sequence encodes CASSQDSGNNYGYTF.

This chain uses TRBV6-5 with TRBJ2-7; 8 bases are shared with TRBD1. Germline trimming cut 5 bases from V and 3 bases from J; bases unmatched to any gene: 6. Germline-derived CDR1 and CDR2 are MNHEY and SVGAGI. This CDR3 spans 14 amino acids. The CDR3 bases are TGTGCCAGCAGTCCCCCGGGACAGGACTACGAGCAGTACTTC. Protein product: CASSPPGQDYEQYF.

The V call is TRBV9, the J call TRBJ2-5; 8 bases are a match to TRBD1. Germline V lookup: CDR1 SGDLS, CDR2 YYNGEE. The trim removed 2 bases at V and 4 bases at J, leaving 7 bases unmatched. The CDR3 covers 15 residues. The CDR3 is CASSVQGAGGETQYF. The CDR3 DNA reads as TGTGCCAGCAGCGTGCAGGGGGCTGGAGGAGAGACCCAGTACTTC.

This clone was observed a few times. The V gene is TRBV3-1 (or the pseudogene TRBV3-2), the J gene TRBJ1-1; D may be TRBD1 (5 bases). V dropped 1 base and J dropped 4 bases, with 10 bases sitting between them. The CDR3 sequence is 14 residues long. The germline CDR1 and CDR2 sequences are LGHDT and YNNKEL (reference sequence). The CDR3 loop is CASSQVPGGTEAFF. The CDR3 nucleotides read TGTGCCAGCAGCCAAGTACCGGGGGGCACTGAAGCTTTCTTT.